These 7 T cell receptor beta chains were sequenced from one sample in a study of T cell repertoires in cytomegalovirus infection. TCRdb itself ran the reads through MiXCR, one entry per CDR3 protein. The sample shows 750,000 to 950,000 distinct CDR3 sequences, about 29% of them seen only once. No antigens are known for them. Specimen: cultured CD8+ T cells from PBMCs, collected from culture after CMV antigen stimulation. These receptors were taken from a human donor in good health (CMV status not recorded). Some clones in this sample may be carry-over from other donors' samples.

The rearrangement links TRBV5-5 to TRBJ2-7; 10 nucleotides line up with TRBD1. Germline CDR1 reads SGHKS; CDR2 reads YYEKEE (reference sequence). V lost 4 bases, J lost 6 bases, and 7 bases stayed unmatched. This CDR3 is built from 14 residues. The CDR3, as DNA: TGTGCCAGCAGCCCGGGACAGGGGTCGGCCGAGCAGTACTTC. This encodes CASSPGQGSAEQYF.

This clonotype was observed at least ten times. The chain carries TRBV7-9 and TRBJ2-2; possible D gene TRBD1, 5 bases. V was shortened by 6 bases and J by 1 base, with 9 bases between the two germline ends. CDR1 is SEHNR and CDR2 is FQNEAQ in the germline V gene (reference sequence). This CDR3 has 14 residues. CDR3 nucleotide sequence: TGTGCCAGCAGTTCCACAGGGAACACCGGGGAGCTGTTTTTT. This gives the protein CASSSTGNTGELFF.

A few counts support this clonotype. The genes are TRBV6-1 and TRBJ2-2, with 9 bases aligning to TRBD1. The germline V gene encodes CDR1 MNHNS and CDR2 SASEGT. This CDR3 has 17 amino acids. Losses at the gene ends were 5 bases for V and 5 bases for J; bases not matched to a gene: 12. The CDR3 coding sequence is TGTGCCAGCAGTTTTCAGTGGGACAGGGTTTCAACCGGGGAGCTGTTTTTT. Residues: CASSFQWDRVSTGELFF.

This clonotype was detected ten times or more. The chain uses TRBV12-3 or TRBV12-4 and TRBJ2-7, with 11 bases fitting TRBD2. This CDR3 spans 15 amino acids. With 6 bases clipped from V and 0 bases from J, the junction kept 4 bases outside the gene matches. The CDR3 sequence is CASREGLAVSYEQYF. The DNA of the CDR3 is TGTGCCAGCAGAGAGGGACTAGCGGTCTCCTACGAGCAGTACTTC.

This clonotype was counted a few times. The V call is TRBV7-9, the J call TRBJ2-1; 10 nucleotides align to TRBD2. V was clipped by 5 bases and J by 4 bases; unmatched bases: 11. CDR1 SEHNR and CDR2 FQNEAQ come from the germline V gene (reference sequence). The CDR3 covers 17 residues. The CDR3 loop reads CASSVPRLAGDYNEQFF. The CDR3, as DNA: TGTGCCAGCAGCGTCCCAAGGCTAGCGGGGGATTACAATGAGCAGTTCTTC. The complete variable domain, with remaining parts taken from reference TRBV7-9 and TRBJ2-1, reads DTGVSQNPRHKITKRGQNVTFRCDPISEHNRLYWYRQTLGQGPEFLTYFQNEAQLEKSRLLSDRFSAERPKGSFSTLEIQRTEQGDSAMYLCASSVPRLAGDYNEQFFGPGTRLTVL.

The chain joins TRBV6-6 to TRBJ1-1; D is unresolved. V dropped 7 bases and J dropped 8 bases, with 17 bases sitting between them. Germline loops: CDR1 MNHNY, CDR2 SVGAGI (reference sequence). The length of the CDR3 is 13 residues. This chain's CDR3 is CASIEDAEQEAFF. The CDR3 bases are TGTGCCAGCATAGAGGACGCAGAGCAAGAAGCTTTCTTT.

J is TRBJ2-1 and V is TRBV27; TRBD2 matches 14 bases. This CDR3 comprises 19 residues. Germline V gene data show CDR1 as MNHEY and CDR2 as SMNVEV (reference sequence). V was pared by 1 base and J by 4 bases, with 9 bases of the junction left unmatched. The CDR3 DNA is TGTGCCAGCAGTTTATTCGGACTAGCGGGGGGCGCCGGGTACAATGAGCAGTTCTTC. It translates to CASSLFGLAGGAGYNEQFF.